The 28 T cell receptor beta chains given below trace back to one sample, sequenced in a study of tumor and adjacent non-tumor tissue in lung cancer. A modified ARM-PCR protocol with three rounds of nested PCR amplified TCRbeta. TCRdb re-analysed the multiplex PCR reads in MiXCR, keeping a single row per CDR3 protein. The sample lists more than 70,000 distinct CDR3 sequences; roughly three fifths were seen once. This sample's RNA came from whole unsorted tissue. Sequencing was done on a sample of lung tumor tissue. Receptor source: a man between 65 and 79 years old with non-small cell lung cancer.

Many counts were recorded for this clonotype. The gene calls are TRBV6-6 and TRBJ2-3; D not resolved. Germline values: CDR1 MNHNY, CDR2 SVGAGI (reference sequence). There are 14 residues in the CDR3. Trimming took off 4 bases at V and 0 bases at J, with 8 bases between the two ends. The CDR3 spells CASSWSTSTDTQYF. The CDR3 DNA reads as TGTGCCAGCAGTTGGTCTACTAGCACAGATACGCAGTATTTT.

This clonotype was detected a few times. A much more abundant neighbour one base away suggests this may be a read error. This chain connects TRBV6-1 to TRBJ1-5; 7 positions agree with TRBD1. The trim removed 6 bases at V and 6 bases at J, leaving 8 bases unmatched. The CDR3 runs to 14 residues. Germline CDR1 and CDR2: MNHNS and SASEGT. The CDR3 loop reads CASSPDRDGQPQHF. The CDR3 region has the DNA TGTGCCAGCAGCCCTGACAGGGACGGTCAGCCCCAGCATTTT.

Notes on this clonotype: An end of the junction does not agree with germline; a read error may underlie this. DNA of the CDR3: TGTACCAGCAGCTTGGTCAGGGCCAGGAACACTGAAGCTTTCTTT. It yields the protein CTSSLVRARNTEAFF. This sequence joins TRBV11-1 and TRBJ1-1; possible D gene TRBD1, 5 bases. The CDR3 runs to 15 residues. The germline V gene encodes CDR1 SGHAT and CDR2 FQDESV (reference sequence).

This clonotype was seen repeatedly, ten times or more. The chain links TRBV29-1 to TRBJ2-1; the match to TRBD2 covers 14 bases. The CDR3 covers 14 residues. Per germline, CDR1 SQVTM and CDR2 ANQGSEA. J lost 7 bases, V lost 4 bases, and 3 bases had no gene match. The CDR3: CSVAGLAGANEQFF. In DNA form, the CDR3 reads TGCAGCGTTGCGGGACTAGCGGGAGCGAATGAGCAGTTCTTC.

Turning to this clonotype: A much more abundant neighbour one base away suggests this may be a read error. The V call is TRBV6-2 or TRBV6-3, the J call TRBJ1-3; D unresolved. The CDR3 runs to 12 residues. V was trimmed by 4 bases and J by 5 bases, leaving 6 bases between them. Germline V gene lookup returns CDR1 MNHEY and CDR2 SVGEGT. Written as DNA, the CDR3 is TGTGCCAGCAGTTTCGATAGAAACACCATATATTTT. Protein sequence: CASSFDRNTIYF.

The chain recombines TRBV4-2 with TRBJ2-2; possibly TRBD2 for D (6 bases). In germline, CDR1 is LGHNA, CDR2 YNFKEQ. The CDR3 is made up of 18 amino acids. V dropped 3 bases and J dropped 4 bases, with 21 bases sitting between them. Here the CDR3 DNA reads TGTGCCAGCAGCCACCCCGCGGTAGTGGCTAGCGTCACCGGGGAGCTGTTTTTT. Translated, it gives CASSHPAVVASVTGELFF.

This clonotype has only one observation. Likely a read error: the CDR3 ends without its conserved phenylalanine or tryptophan. CDR3 nucleotide sequence: TGTGCCAGCAGTCCCGGGGGATCGCAAGAGACCCAGTACTTG. Translated: CASSPGGSQETQYL. V is TRBV28 and J is TRBJ2-5; a weak D match, TRBD2 (6 bases). CDR1 is MDHEN, CDR2 SYDVKM, per germline. With 5 bases removed from V and 2 bases from J, the gap between germline ends came to 12 bases. The CDR3 totals 14 residues.

A word on this clonotype: A much larger clone lies a single base off, so this may be a read error. The chain combines TRBV20-1 with TRBJ1-1; D possibly corresponds to TRBD1 (5 bases). The CDR3 is 14 residues long. The germline gives CDR1 DFQATT, CDR2 SNEGSKA (reference sequence). In DNA, the CDR3 is TGCAGTGCTAGACCTCCAGGGATGAACATTGAAGCTTTCTTT. Translation gives CSARPPGMNIEAFF.

Concerning this clonotype: The missing conserved phenylalanine or tryptophan at the end of this CDR3 makes a read error likely. This rearrangement joins TRBV6-5 to TRBJ2-4; TRBD1 aligns across 10 bases. The germline V gene has CDR1 MNHEY and CDR2 SVGAGI. This CDR3 contains 15 residues. CDR3 protein: CTSSRTGGRRNIQYL. The CDR3 nucleotides read TGTACCAGCAGTCGGACAGGGGGTAGGAGGAACATTCAGTACTTA.

In this sample, this clonotype turned up once. The final CDR3 position lacks the conserved phenylalanine or tryptophan, pointing to a likely read error. Written as DNA, the CDR3 is TGTGCCAGCAGCCGCCTGGTGGGAGCCTACAATGAGCAGTTCTCC. Its translation: CASSRLVGAYNEQFS. The chain joins TRBV6-5 to TRBJ2-1, with D tentatively TRBD2 (5 bases). The CDR3 totals 15 residues. The V gene lost 6 bases and the J gene lost 2 bases, with 14 bases spanning the gap. CDR1 and CDR2 (germline): MNHEY, SVGAGI.

This clonotype was detected ten times or more. The rearrangement joins TRBV10-3 to TRBJ2-2, with D maybe TRBD2 (6 bases). CDR3 length equals 15 residues. Trimming shortened V by 7 bases and J by 1 base, and 13 bases separated the two germline ends. The V gene's germline CDR1 is ENHRY and CDR2 SYGVKD. The CDR3 sequence is CAIKVGGGNTGELFF. The CDR3 DNA reads as TGTGCCATCAAGGTCGGGGGAGGGAACACCGGGGAGCTGTTTTTT.

As to this clonotype: The CDR3 ends on some other residue instead of the conserved phenylalanine or tryptophan, so this is likely a read error. The V and J genes are TRBV12-3 or TRBV12-4 and TRBJ1-2; D is uncertain. This CDR3 has 13 residues. The CDR3 nucleotides are TGTGCCTGCAGTCTTAGGCCAACTAAGTGCTACACCTTG. Amino acids: CACSLRPTKCYTL.

The rearrangement uses TRBV29-1 and TRBJ2-3; D not resolved. The CDR3 is made up of 15 amino acids. The germline CDR1 and CDR2 sequences are SQVTM and ANQGSEA. V dropped 3 bases and J dropped 0 bases, with 13 bases sitting between them. CDR3 nucleotides: TGCAGCGTTGACGCCTATAGCAGGAGCACAGATACGCAGTATTTT. Amino acids: CSVDAYSRSTDTQYF.

The sample holds many counts of this clonotype. The gene calls are TRBV12-3 or TRBV12-4 and TRBJ2-7; 9 nucleotides line up with TRBD1. The CDR3 is made up of 12 amino acids. With 4 bases clipped from V and 6 bases from J, the junction kept 1 base outside the gene matches. Written as DNA, the CDR3 is TGTGCCAGCAGTTGGACAGGGGTCGAGCAGTACTTC. Translated, it gives CASSWTGVEQYF.

This clonotype was detected ten times or more. The J gene is TRBJ1-6, the V gene TRBV20-1; D is perhaps TRBD1 (6 bases). CDR1 is DFQATT, CDR2 SNEGSKA, per germline (reference sequence). V gave up 0 bases and J gave up 8 bases, with 14 bases separating them. The length of the CDR3 is 15 residues. The CDR3 bases are TGCAGTGCTAGAGATTTGGGGGGCTGGGATTCACCCCTCCACTTT. This gives the protein CSARDLGGWDSPLHF.

In this sample, this clonotype turned up a few times. The V and J genes are TRBV7-9 and TRBJ1-5; possibly TRBD1 for D (5 bases). The germline V and J ends were trimmed by 9 bases and 0 bases, with 9 bases remaining between them. CDR3 length equals 13 residues. In germline, CDR1 is SEHNR, CDR2 FQNEAQ (reference sequence). Here the CDR3 DNA reads TGTGCCAGTCTAGGGGATAGCAATCAGCCCCAGCATTTT. Amino acids: CASLGDSNQPQHF.

A word on this clonotype: A much larger clone sits a single nucleotide away, making a read error possible. Without the conserved terminal phenylalanine or tryptophan, this CDR3 likely stems from a read error. This sequence joins TRBV5-1 and TRBJ2-1, with 16 bases that match TRBD2. The CDR3 is made up of 15 amino acids. The V and J ends lost 4 bases and 9 bases, in that order; junction bases with no gene match: 4. Germline V gives CDR1 SGHRS, CDR2 YFSETQ. The CDR3 DNA reads TGCGCCAGCAGCCCGGGACTAGCGGGGGGGAGTGAGCAGTTCTCC. It is translated as CASSPGLAGGSEQFS.

Concerning this clonotype: Likely a read error: the CDR3 ends without its conserved phenylalanine or tryptophan. The chain recombines TRBV6-4 with TRBJ2-1; unclear D gene. There are 13 residues in the CDR3. The V end lost 7 bases, the J end lost 7 bases, and 14 bases lay between the germline ends. CDR1 and CDR2 (germline): MRHNA, SNTAGT. The CDR3 coding sequence is TGTGCCAGCAATCCGGACGGCGTGAATGAGCAGTTCCTC. This codes for CASNPDGVNEQFL.

On this clonotype: A junction boundary mismatches the germline segment, possibly from a read error. The gene calls are TRBV28 and TRBJ1-1; no clear D. Germline-derived CDR1 and CDR2 are MDHEN and SYDVKM. CDR3 length equals 14 residues. CDR3 bases: TGTGCCAACAGTTTATTCACCCGGAACACTGAAGCTTTCTTT. It specifies CANSLFTRNTEAFF.

This clonotype was counted between two and nine times. The junction departs from germline at one end; a sequencing error may be responsible. The V and J genes are TRBV11-2 and TRBJ2-3; D is possibly TRBD2 (6 bases). This CDR3 region has 16 residues. Germline V CDR1 and CDR2: SGHAT, FQNNGV. In nucleotides, the CDR3 is TGTGCCAGTAGCTTAGGCCATCAGGGAGGCGCAGATACGCAGTATTTT. It translates to CASSLGHQGGADTQYF.

This rearrangement joins TRBV18 to TRBJ1-1; the D is unclear. With 2 bases removed from V and 8 bases from J, the gap between germline ends came to 15 bases. Germline CDR1 KGHSH, CDR2 LQKENI. This CDR3 contains 14 residues. This chain's CDR3 is CASSPVWLEGEAFF. CDR3 nucleotides: TGTGCCAGCTCACCAGTATGGTTGGAGGGAGAAGCTTTCTTT.

This clonotype was picked up many times. The rearrangement joins TRBV5-6 to TRBJ2-7; D may be TRBD2 (5 bases). V shed 2 bases and J shed 9 bases, with 12 bases lying between them. Germline lookup yields CDR1 SGHDT and CDR2 YYEEEE. There are 12 residues in the CDR3. CDR3 bases: TGTGCCAGCAGCTTATCGAGGGTCGGGCAGTACTTC. Encoded protein: CASSLSRVGQYF.

DNA for the CDR3: TGCAGCGTTGCCCAACACGGCATTAACTATGGCTACACCTTC. As protein: CSVAQHGINYGYTF. The rearrangement joins TRBV29-1 to TRBJ1-2; no definite D call. The V end was cut by 4 bases, the J end by 1 base, with 13 bases between. The CDR3 length is 14 residues. Germline V gene sequence: CDR1 SQVTM, CDR2 ANQGSEA.

Notes on this clonotype: Given the absence of the conserved phenylalanine or tryptophan at the CDR3 end, a read error is likely. Because the CDR3's place on the DNA is in doubt, the DNA is left out and the CDR3 is given as listed by TCRdb. The gene calls are TRBV6-5 and TRBJ1-1; the D call TRBD1 from the table was never checked on the DNA. CDR1 and CDR2 from the germline V gene are MNHEY and SVGAGI. Ends included, the CDR3 has 15 residues. This CDR3 reads CASSQPGTGLTETFS.

This clonotype was observed a few times. The chain combines TRBV28 with TRBJ1-5; no clear D. CDR1 MDHEN and CDR2 SYDVKM come from the germline V gene. V was pared by 2 bases and J by 9 bases, with 14 bases between. CDR3 length: 14 residues. The CDR3 loop is CASSLRGHIGPQHF. The CDR3 DNA follows: TGTGCCAGCAGTTTACGAGGGCACATAGGGCCCCAGCATTTT.

This clonotype occurred once. The chain links TRBV2 to TRBJ2-1; 13 nucleotides line up with TRBD2. Germline assignment: CDR1 SNHLY and CDR2 FYNNEI. This CDR3 spans 13 amino acids. The CDR3 DNA sequence: TGTGTCACAGGACTAGCGGGAGACGGGGAGCAGTTCTTC. Protein: CVTGLAGDGEQFF.

A note on this clonotype: One end of the junction varies from germline; a read error may be responsible. The rearrangement links TRBV11-2 to TRBJ2-7; the D is unclear. Germline V lookup: CDR1 SGHAT, CDR2 FQNNGV. This CDR3 has 13 amino acids. In DNA, the CDR3 is TGTGCCAGCAGCTTGGTAACAGCCTACGAGCATTACTTC. Its protein product is CASSLVTAYEHYF.

This clonotype showed up many times. The rearrangement links TRBV20-1 to TRBJ2-1, with TRBD2 identical over 10 bases. V lost 3 bases to trimming and J lost 6 bases; unmatched junction nucleotides: 5. Germline lookup yields CDR1 DFQATT and CDR2 SNEGSKA (reference sequence). This CDR3 has 14 amino acids. CDR3 amino acids: CSARRTSGANEQFF. The DNA for the CDR3 is TGCAGTGCTAGGAGAACTAGCGGGGCCAATGAGCAGTTCTTC.